This is a list of T cell receptor beta chains from one sample in a study of cytomegalovirus exposure and HLA in healthy donors. TCRdb's copy holds only in-frame clones and misses some; the assay was immunoSEQ multiplex PCR. The sample carries about 90,000 clones, approximately 65% recorded once. Material: PBMCs. These TCRs come from a young man in good health and CMV-seronegative. Each CDR3 is given with its conserved first and last residue. Fields, in order: CDR3 protein, CDR3 DNA, D gene, clone size, J gene, V gene, CDR3 length. A D gene is named only where the DNA matches it firmly. The listing skips clone size in some rows; elsewhere it reads once, few, many or a size class.

cdr3_aa: CACPVGGRNGYPF; cdr3_nt: TGTGCCTGTCCCGTGGGGGGACGCAATGGCTACCCCTTC; d_call: -; clone_size: -; j_call: TRBJ1-2; v_call: TRBV30; cdr3_length: 13
cdr3_aa: CASSQDVRAQYF; cdr3_nt: TGCGCCAGCAGCCAAGATGTGAGGGCGCAGTACTTC; d_call: -; clone_size: few; j_call: TRBJ2-7; v_call: TRBV4-1; cdr3_length: 12
cdr3_aa: CASSLTGALTDTQYF; cdr3_nt: TGTGCCAGCAGTCTGACAGGGGCCCTCACAGATACGCAGTATTTT; d_call: TRBD1; clone_size: -; j_call: TRBJ2-3; v_call: TRBV2; cdr3_length: 15
cdr3_aa: CASSFLPGQGEAFF; cdr3_nt: TGTGCCAGCAGTTTCCTTCCGGGACAGGGTGAAGCTTTCTTT; d_call: TRBD1; clone_size: -; j_call: TRBJ1-1; v_call: TRBV28; cdr3_length: 14
cdr3_aa: CAWATGGGYTF; cdr3_nt: TGTGCCTGGGCGACAGGAGGCGGCTACACCTTC; d_call: -; clone_size: -; j_call: TRBJ1-2; v_call: TRBV30; cdr3_length: 11
cdr3_aa: CASSSPVGGGTEAFF; cdr3_nt: TGTGCCAGCAGTAGCCCTGTGGGTGGAGGTACTGAAGCTTTCTTT; d_call: -; clone_size: -; j_call: TRBJ1-1; v_call: TRBV25-1; cdr3_length: 15
cdr3_aa: CASSLLGRVEAEQYF; cdr3_nt: TGTGCCAGCAGCCTTCTCGGCAGGGTGGAAGCCGAGCAGTACTTC; d_call: -; clone_size: -; j_call: TRBJ2-7; v_call: TRBV4-2; cdr3_length: 15
cdr3_aa: CASSSTGGEEKLFF; cdr3_nt: TGCGCCAGCAGCTCGACAGGGGGAGAGGAAAAACTGTTTTTT; d_call: TRBD1; clone_size: -; j_call: TRBJ1-4; v_call: TRBV5-1; cdr3_length: 14
cdr3_aa: CASSERQGDYGYTF; cdr3_nt: TGTGCCAGCAGTGAACGGCAGGGTGACTATGGCTACACCTTC; d_call: -; clone_size: once; j_call: TRBJ1-2; v_call: TRBV6-4; cdr3_length: 14
cdr3_aa: CASSPAGSSTDTQYF; cdr3_nt: TGTGCCAGCAGCCCCGCGGGGAGTAGCACAGATACGCAGTATTTT; d_call: -; clone_size: -; j_call: TRBJ2-3; v_call: TRBV5-6; cdr3_length: 15
cdr3_aa: CASSPRPGQGANEQFF; cdr3_nt: TGTGCCAGCAGCCCCCGACCGGGACAGGGGGCGAATGAGCAGTTCTTC; d_call: TRBD1; clone_size: -; j_call: TRBJ2-1; v_call: TRBV7-2; cdr3_length: 16
cdr3_aa: CASRVAGAVYEQYF; cdr3_nt: TGTGCCAGCCGGGTGGCGGGGGCCGTCTACGAGCAGTACTTC; d_call: -; clone_size: few; j_call: TRBJ2-7; v_call: TRBV6-1; cdr3_length: 14
cdr3_aa: CSVAEGAANYGYTF; cdr3_nt: TGCAGCGTGGCGGAGGGCGCAGCTAACTATGGCTACACCTTC; d_call: -; clone_size: -; j_call: TRBJ1-2; v_call: TRBV29-1; cdr3_length: 14
cdr3_aa: CASSAGLVGTDTQYF; cdr3_nt: TGTGCCAGCAGCGCGGGACTAGTAGGAACAGATACGCAGTATTTT; d_call: TRBD2; clone_size: few; j_call: TRBJ2-3; v_call: TRBV5-4; cdr3_length: 15
cdr3_aa: CASRLEGATYEQYF; cdr3_nt: TGCGCCAGCAGACTCGAGGGGGCAACCTACGAGCAGTACTTC; d_call: TRBD1; clone_size: -; j_call: TRBJ2-7; v_call: TRBV5-1; cdr3_length: 14
cdr3_aa: CASSDSGYNEQFF; cdr3_nt: TGTGCCAGCAGTGACAGCGGCTACAATGAGCAGTTCTTC; d_call: -; clone_size: -; j_call: TRBJ2-1; v_call: TRBV6-4; cdr3_length: 13
cdr3_aa: CAWSGATDTQYF; cdr3_nt: TGTGCCTGGAGTGGGGCCACAGATACGCAGTATTTT; d_call: -; clone_size: -; j_call: TRBJ2-3; v_call: TRBV30; cdr3_length: 12
cdr3_aa: CAIKRTSDSSYNEQFF; cdr3_nt: TGTGCCATCAAGCGAACTAGCGATAGCTCCTACAATGAGCAGTTCTTC; d_call: TRBD2; clone_size: -; j_call: TRBJ2-1; v_call: TRBV10-3; cdr3_length: 16
cdr3_aa: CAISESSVNYGYTF; cdr3_nt: TGTGCCATCAGTGAGTCATCGGTTAACTATGGCTACACCTTC; d_call: -; clone_size: -; j_call: TRBJ1-2; v_call: TRBV10-3; cdr3_length: 14
cdr3_aa: CASSYTGSRGGEKLFF; cdr3_nt: TGTGCCAGCAGTTATACGGGAAGCAGGGGCGGTGAAAAACTGTTTTTT; d_call: -; clone_size: -; j_call: TRBJ1-4; v_call: TRBV6-5; cdr3_length: 16
cdr3_aa: CASSMRQGVAGANVLTF; cdr3_nt: TGTGCCAGTAGTATGAGGCAGGGTGTGGCTGGGGCCAACGTCCTGACTTTC; d_call: -; clone_size: -; j_call: TRBJ2-6; v_call: TRBV19; cdr3_length: 17
cdr3_aa: CASSGWRGGTGELFF; cdr3_nt: TGCGCCAGCAGTGGGTGGCGGGGGGGCACCGGGGAGCTGTTTTTT; d_call: TRBD2; clone_size: -; j_call: TRBJ2-2; v_call: TRBV4-1; cdr3_length: 15
cdr3_aa: CASSLFETGTYGYTF; cdr3_nt: TGCGCCAGCAGCTTGTTCGAGACAGGGACCTATGGCTACACCTTC; d_call: TRBD1; clone_size: -; j_call: TRBJ1-2; v_call: TRBV5-1; cdr3_length: 15
cdr3_aa: CASSLGGLAGAGETQYF; cdr3_nt: TGTGCCAGCAGCTTGGGAGGGCTCGCGGGAGCAGGGGAGACCCAGTACTTC; d_call: TRBD2; clone_size: -; j_call: TRBJ2-5; v_call: TRBV5-4; cdr3_length: 17
cdr3_aa: CASATGSREAFF; cdr3_nt: TGTGCCAGCGCCACGGGGTCCCGTGAAGCTTTCTTT; d_call: -; clone_size: -; j_call: TRBJ1-1; v_call: TRBV6-5; cdr3_length: 12
cdr3_aa: CASSAGSSGNTIYF; cdr3_nt: TGTGCCAGCAGTGCCGGGAGCTCTGGAAACACCATATATTTT; d_call: -; clone_size: -; j_call: TRBJ1-3; v_call: TRBV28; cdr3_length: 14
cdr3_aa: CASSQAPGQASYEQYF; cdr3_nt: TGCGCCAGCAGCCAAGCCCCGGGACAGGCTTCCTACGAGCAGTACTTC; d_call: TRBD1; clone_size: -; j_call: TRBJ2-7; v_call: TRBV4-1; cdr3_length: 16
cdr3_aa: CASSKLAGVTGELFF; cdr3_nt: TGCGCCAGCAGTAAACTAGCGGGAGTAACCGGGGAGCTGTTTTTT; d_call: TRBD2; clone_size: -; j_call: TRBJ2-2; v_call: TRBV10-1; cdr3_length: 15
cdr3_aa: CASSPGSTYEQYF; cdr3_nt: TGCGCCAGCAGCCCGGGATCAACCTACGAGCAGTACTTC; d_call: -; clone_size: -; j_call: TRBJ2-7; v_call: TRBV4-1; cdr3_length: 13
cdr3_aa: CASSIGIRGRGSGETQYF; cdr3_nt: TGTGCCAGTAGTATAGGAATTAGGGGCAGGGGGTCGGGAGAGACCCAGTACTTC; d_call: TRBD1; clone_size: once; j_call: TRBJ2-5; v_call: TRBV19; cdr3_length: 18
cdr3_aa: CAWSPDREDQPQHF; cdr3_nt: TGTGCCTGGAGTCCTGACAGGGAAGATCAGCCCCAGCATTTT; d_call: TRBD1; clone_size: -; j_call: TRBJ1-5; v_call: TRBV30; cdr3_length: 14
cdr3_aa: CASIGSETSYEQYF; cdr3_nt: TGTGCCAGCATCGGCTCTGAGACTTCCTACGAGCAGTACTTC; d_call: -; clone_size: -; j_call: TRBJ2-7; v_call: TRBV28; cdr3_length: 14
cdr3_aa: CASSLRGGDEQYF; cdr3_nt: TGTGCCAGCAGCTTAAGGGGCGGGGACGAGCAGTACTTC; d_call: -; clone_size: -; j_call: TRBJ2-7; v_call: TRBV7-3; cdr3_length: 13
cdr3_aa: CASSPQTGMNTEAFF; cdr3_nt: TGTGCCAGCAGCCCCCAGACAGGGATGAACACTGAAGCTTTCTTT; d_call: TRBD1; clone_size: -; j_call: TRBJ1-1; v_call: TRBV6-1; cdr3_length: 15
cdr3_aa: CAWRWGENTEAFF; cdr3_nt: TGTGCCTGGAGGTGGGGGGAAAACACTGAAGCTTTCTTT; d_call: -; clone_size: -; j_call: TRBJ1-1; v_call: TRBV30; cdr3_length: 13
cdr3_aa: CASRDRLYEQYF; cdr3_nt: TGTGCCAGCCGGGACAGACTCTACGAGCAGTACTTC; d_call: TRBD1; clone_size: -; j_call: TRBJ2-7; v_call: TRBV27; cdr3_length: 12
cdr3_aa: CASRSEVRYRTEAFF; cdr3_nt: TGTGCCAGCAGATCTGAAGTACGTTATCGGACTGAAGCTTTCTTT; d_call: -; clone_size: few; j_call: TRBJ1-1; v_call: TRBV5-5; cdr3_length: 15
cdr3_aa: CASRLAASGANVLTF; cdr3_nt: TGTGCCAGCAGACTCGCCGCTTCTGGGGCCAACGTCCTGACTTTC; d_call: -; clone_size: -; j_call: TRBJ2-6; v_call: TRBV6-1; cdr3_length: 15
cdr3_aa: CASGGITGELFF; cdr3_nt: TGTGCCAGCGGGGGCATCACCGGGGAGCTGTTTTTT; d_call: -; clone_size: -; j_call: TRBJ2-2; v_call: TRBV2; cdr3_length: 12
cdr3_aa: CASSPPGRGGGNQPQHF; cdr3_nt: TGTGCCAGTAGTCCCCCGGGCCGGGGCGGGGGCAATCAGCCCCAGCATTTT; d_call: -; clone_size: -; j_call: TRBJ1-5; v_call: TRBV19; cdr3_length: 17